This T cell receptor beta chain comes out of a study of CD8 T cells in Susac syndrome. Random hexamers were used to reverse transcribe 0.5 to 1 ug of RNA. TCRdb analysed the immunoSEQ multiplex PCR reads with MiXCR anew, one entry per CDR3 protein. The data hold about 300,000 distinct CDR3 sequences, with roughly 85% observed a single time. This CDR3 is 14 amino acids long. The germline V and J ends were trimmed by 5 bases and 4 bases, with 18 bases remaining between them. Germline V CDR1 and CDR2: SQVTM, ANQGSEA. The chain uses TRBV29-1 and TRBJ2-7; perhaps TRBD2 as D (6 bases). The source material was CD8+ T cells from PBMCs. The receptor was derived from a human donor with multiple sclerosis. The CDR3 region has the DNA TGCAGCGTTTGCGGGAACTCCCACAGGTACGAGCAGTACTTC. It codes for CSVCGNSHRYEQYF.